Given below is one TCR beta chain in context. These data are taken from a study of blood T cell repertoires in COVID-19. About the study: From the United States, Italy and Spain came samples of acute and convalescent COVID-19. The analysed material was cDNA or gDNA that came from T cells, B-cell-depleted T cells, or PBMCs.

CDR1 and CDR2 (germline): GTSNPN, SVGIG (reference sequence). V dropped 0 bases and J dropped 4; count of bases not matched to a gene: 5. There are 14 residues in the CDR3. Per the original methods: Amplification with reference gene primers provided the estimates of nucleated cell counts. Measured with immunoSEQ multiplex PCR; TCRdb has only the in-frame clones, and not every one. The V and J calls and clone size were taken over from that table, and D and trimming were inferred from the DNA. The sample lists about 75,000 clones, less than 85% occurring once. V gene TRBV30 combines with J gene TRBJ1-1; 7 bases are a match to TRBD1. The TCR originated in a woman older than 75 with active or convalescent COVID-19. The material sequenced was peripheral blood. The CDR3 loop is CAWSVGTARTEAFF. In DNA, the CDR3 is TGTGCCTGGAGTGTTGGGACAGCCCGCACTGAAGCTTTCTTT. The variable domain in full, with the rest retrieved from reference TRBV30 and TRBJ1-1, is SQTIHQWPATLVQPVGSPLSLECTVEGTSNPNLYWYRQAAGRGLQLLFYSVGIGQISSEVPQNLSASRPQDRQFILSSKKLLLSDSGFYLCAWSVGTARTEAFFGQGTRLTVV.